This T cell receptor beta chain originates from a study of blood T cell repertoires in COVID-19. Clones were read by immunoSEQ multiplex PCR, and TCRdb kept only the in-frame ones, dropping some. The sample has roughly 100,000 clones; about four fifths are singletons. V lost 10 bases and J lost 10; bases outside the gene matches: 13. CDR1 MNHEY and CDR2 SVGAGI come from the germline V gene. The CDR3 has 14 residues. The V and J genes are TRBV6-5 and TRBJ2-1; TRBD2 matches at 10 bases. The source of this sequence is a man aged 40-49 years with active or convalescent COVID-19. Specimen: peripheral blood. The CDR3 loop is CATSPGTSVREQFF. The CDR3 region has the DNA TGTGCCACCTCCCCCGGGACTAGCGTTAGGGAGCAGTTCTTC.